This TCR beta chain was obtained from a study of shared clonotypes between healthy human individuals. Assay: immunoSEQ multiplex PCR; the TCRdb copy retains only in-frame clones and omits some. This sample has 2 million to 3 million clones, with over 85% found just once. Germline V CDR1 and CDR2: MGHDK, SYGVNS. The CDR3 is 15 residues long. After removal of 4 bases from V and 3 bases from J, the junction contained 8 bases not matched to a gene. This receptor was obtained from a man aged 18-30 years in good health. Some clones in this sample may be carry-over from other donors' samples. Sequenced material: naive CD4+ T cells from PBMCs. Subset in this sample: CD45RA+ positively selected. The chain employs TRBV25-1 and TRBJ1-1; 7 nucleotides align to TRBD1. In nucleotides, the CDR3 is TGTGCCAGCAGTGCCTCTTCAGGGGGGGACACTGAAGCTTTCTTT. Translating gives CASSASSGGDTEAFF.